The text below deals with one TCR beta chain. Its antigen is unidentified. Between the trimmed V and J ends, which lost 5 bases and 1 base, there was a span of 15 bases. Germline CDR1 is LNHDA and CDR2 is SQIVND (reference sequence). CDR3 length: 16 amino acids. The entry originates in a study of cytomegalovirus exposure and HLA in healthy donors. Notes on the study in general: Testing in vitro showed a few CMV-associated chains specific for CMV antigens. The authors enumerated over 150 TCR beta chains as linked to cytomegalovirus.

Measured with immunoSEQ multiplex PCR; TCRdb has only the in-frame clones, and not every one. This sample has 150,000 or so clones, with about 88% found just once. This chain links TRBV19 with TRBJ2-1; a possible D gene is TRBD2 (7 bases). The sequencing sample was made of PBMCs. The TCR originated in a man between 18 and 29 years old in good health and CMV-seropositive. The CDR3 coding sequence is TGTGCCAGTAGTCAGGGGCCAGCGGGGTCCTACAATGAGCAGTTCTTC. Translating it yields CASSQGPAGSYNEQFF.